A single sample is the source of the 22 T cell receptor beta chains below, sequenced in a study of blood T cells in healthy people across ages. It was with a sample-barcoded 5' primer and a J-beta primer mix that a second PCR of roughly 7 to 12 cycles was run. TCRdb called the 5' RACE reads again in MiXCR, with one record for every CDR3 protein. The sample includes around 800,000 distinct CDR3 sequences, 20% to 30% of them seen just once. This sample also belongs to another study, concerning T cells of mothers and their children.

The sequencing sample was made of blood. The receptors derive from a boy younger than 18 in good health.

This clonotype occurred a few times. The chain employs TRBV7-3 and TRBJ2-5, with 8 positions matching TRBD2. The CDR3 length is 15 residues. Per the germline V gene, CDR1 is SGHTA and CDR2 is FQGTGA. Trimming cost V 6 bases and J 4 bases; bases outside gene matches: 10. The CDR3 coding sequence is TGTGCCAGCAGTCACCGGGGGGGAAAAGGAGAGACCCAGTACTTC. Encoded protein: CASSHRGGKGETQYF.

This clonotype was detected only a few times. The CDR3 DNA follows: TGTGCCAGCAGCCAAGAGGAATGGGGACTAGCGTATAGTATGGAGCAGTACTTC. Translation: CASSQEEWGLAYSMEQYF. This chain uses TRBV3-1 with TRBJ2-7; 10 bases align to TRBD2. The CDR3 has 18 residues. V gave up 0 bases and J gave up 7 bases; unmatched junction bases: 15. Looked up from germline, CDR1 is LGHDT and CDR2 is YNNKEL (reference sequence).

This clonotype has only a few counts. The chain couples TRBV9 to TRBJ2-3; 8 bases are shared with TRBD2. The germline gives CDR1 SGDLS, CDR2 YYNGEE. Trimming at V came to 1 base and at J to 4 bases, leaving 5 bases not matched to a gene. The CDR3 sequence is 15 residues long. CDR3 in amino acids: CASSVPSGGPDTQYF. The CDR3 nucleotides read TGTGCCAGCAGCGTACCCAGCGGGGGTCCAGATACGCAGTATTTT. Full variable domain (outside the CDR3, taken from reference TRBV9 and TRBJ2-3): DSGVTQTPKHLITATGQRVTLRCSPRSGDLSVYWYQQSLDQGLQFLIQYYNGEERAKGNILERFSAQQFPDLHSELNLSSLELGDSALYFCASSVPSGGPDTQYFGPGTRLTVL.

The chain employs TRBV10-3 and TRBJ2-7; unclear D gene. The V and J ends lost 4 bases and 0 bases respectively, with 7 bases between them. The CDR3 extends over 13 amino acids. Germline V gene data show CDR1 as ENHRY and CDR2 as SYGVKD. The CDR3 DNA is TGTGCCATCAGTGGGGCGTTCTCCTACGAGCAGTACTTC. Translating gives CAISGAFSYEQYF.

The rearrangement joins TRBV28 to TRBJ2-7; D is unclear. V was cut by 2 bases and J by 7 bases, with 6 bases left in between. Germline loops: CDR1 MDHEN, CDR2 SYDVKM. This CDR3 is built from 11 residues. The CDR3 nucleotides are TGTGCCAGCAGTTTAGCGGTGGAGCAGTACTTC. Translation: CASSLAVEQYF.

The CDR3 here is CASSFDQGPAFF. The CDR3 DNA is TGTGCCAGCAGCTTCGACCAGGGACCGGCTTTCTTT. The V gene is TRBV11-2, the J gene TRBJ1-1, with D possibly matching TRBD1 (5 bases). The CDR3 contains 12 residues. The V end lost 3 bases, the J end lost 11 bases, and 13 bases lay between the germline ends. From germline, CDR1 is SGHAT and CDR2 FQNNGV.

This clonotype was observed a few times. The rearrangement uses TRBV28 and TRBJ2-1; TRBD2 aligns across 7 bases. The CDR3 covers 15 residues. Germline CDR1 MDHEN, CDR2 SYDVKM. V gave up 8 bases and J gave up 0 bases; unmatched junction bases: 7. CDR3: CASGNGGSSYNEQFF. The CDR3 bases are TGTGCCAGCGGCAACGGGGGGAGCTCCTACAATGAGCAGTTCTTC.

This rearrangement joins TRBV7-2 to TRBJ2-1, with 11 bases aligning to TRBD2. This CDR3 contains 15 residues. Germline V lookup: CDR1 SGHTA, CDR2 FQGNSA. Trimming at V came to 6 bases and at J to 5 bases, leaving 6 bases not matched to a gene. The CDR3 reads CASRRGTSGDNEQFF. The CDR3 region has the DNA TGTGCCAGCAGAAGAGGGACTAGCGGTGACAATGAGCAGTTCTTC.

This clonotype was recorded a few times. For the CDR3, the DNA is TGTGCCAGCAGCTCCCTTGGGACCTCAGATACGCAGTATTTT. Its protein product is CASSSLGTSDTQYF. V is TRBV7-9 and J is TRBJ2-3; D could derive from TRBD1 or TRBD2 (5 bases each). The CDR3 extends over 14 amino acids. The germline V gene encodes CDR1 SEHNR and CDR2 FQNEAQ (reference sequence). Trimming left V 4 bases short and J 4 bases short, with 12 bases between.

The chain joins TRBV20-1 to TRBJ1-5, with D perhaps matching TRBD1 (5 bases). The CDR3 totals 13 residues. CDR1 and CDR2 from the germline V gene are DFQATT and SNEGSKA (reference sequence). V lost 3 bases and J lost 4, with 10 bases in between. This CDR3 is CSARGDLNQPQHF. As DNA, the CDR3 is TGCAGTGCTAGGGGGGATCTGAATCAGCCCCAGCATTTT.

This chain joins TRBV3-1 and TRBJ1-3; tentative D call: TRBD1 (5 bases). Germline CDR1 and CDR2: LGHDT and YNNKEL (reference sequence). The CDR3 covers 15 residues. V was clipped by 7 bases and J by 0 bases, with 13 bases between them. CDR3 region: CASTSRGASGNTIYF. CDR3 coding DNA: TGTGCCAGCACCTCAAGGGGTGCCTCTGGAAACACCATATATTTT.

This clonotype appeared a few times. This sequence joins TRBV10-2 and TRBJ2-4; D is uncertain. Germline V gene lookup returns CDR1 WSHSY and CDR2 SAAADI. This CDR3 comprises 18 residues. Trimming removed 0 bases from V and 0 bases from J, with 15 bases in between. The CDR3, as DNA: TGCGCCAGCAGTGAGTCGGCACATGACCCACTAGCCAAAAACATTCAGTACTTC. It encodes CASSESAHDPLAKNIQYF.

J is TRBJ1-6 and V is TRBV7-9, with D hard to call. CDR3 size: 16 residues. The V end lost 3 bases, the J end lost 9 bases, and 18 bases lay between the germline ends. Germline V lookup: CDR1 SEHNR, CDR2 FQNEAQ (reference sequence). The CDR3 nucleotides are TGTGCCAGCAGCTTTAAGGTTGGGTCCGATATTTCACCCCTCCACTTT. This sequence encodes CASSFKVGSDISPLHF.

The chain has TRBV7-3 and TRBJ2-1; the match to TRBD2 covers 8 bases. This CDR3 has 15 residues. With 0 bases clipped from V and 8 bases from J, the junction kept 6 bases outside the gene matches. Germline lookup yields CDR1 SGHTA and CDR2 FQGTGA. CDR3 loop: CASSLTGGGRDEQFF. The CDR3 bases are TGTGCCAGCAGCTTAACGGGCGGGGGGCGCGATGAGCAGTTCTTC.

This clonotype was recorded once. This chain joins TRBV2 and TRBJ2-5, with D possibly TRBD2 on 6 matching bases. V lost 1 base and J 1 base, leaving 10 bases between the germline ends. The CDR3 is 15 amino acids. Germline CDR1 SNHLY, CDR2 FYNNEI. The CDR3 DNA reads TGTGCCAGCAGTGAAGGACGGGGGAGCCAAGAGACCCAGTACTTC. It is translated as CASSEGRGSQETQYF.

This clonotype has a handful of counts. The chain employs TRBV20-1 and TRBJ2-5, with 8 positions matching TRBD1. Germline V gene sequence: CDR1 DFQATT, CDR2 SNEGSKA (reference sequence). CDR3 size: 14 residues. Losses at the gene ends were 6 bases for V and 4 bases for J; bases not matched to a gene: 10. In nucleotides, the CDR3 is TGCAGTGCGATCCCCTCAGGGGGCTCAGAGACCCAGTACTTC. This codes for CSAIPSGGSETQYF.

The gene calls are TRBV9 and TRBJ2-1; 9 bases match TRBD1. Germline values: CDR1 SGDLS, CDR2 YYNGEE. Trimming at V came to 3 bases and at J to 2 bases, leaving 3 bases not matched to a gene. The CDR3 extends over 15 amino acids. The CDR3 protein is CASSAGQGTYNEQFF. The CDR3 nucleotides read TGTGCCAGCAGCGCGGGACAGGGAACCTACAATGAGCAGTTCTTC.

This clonotype was seen more than once but under ten times. The chain combines TRBV25-1 with TRBJ1-6, with D perhaps matching TRBD1 (6 bases). CDR3 length equals 15 residues. CDR1 and CDR2 from the germline V gene are MGHDK and SYGVNS. The V and J ends lost 0 bases and 6 bases respectively, with 9 bases between them. The CDR3 coding sequence is TGTGCCAGCAGTGAATATGGGGGCCCTAATTCACCCCTCCACTTT. Encoded protein: CASSEYGGPNSPLHF.

The chain is built from TRBV29-1 and TRBJ2-2; unclear D gene. The length of the CDR3 is 12 residues. Trimming left V 5 bases short and J 6 bases short, with 10 bases between. Germline V gives CDR1 SQVTM, CDR2 ANQGSEA. CDR3 amino acids: CSVPSGSGELFF. The CDR3 bases are TGCAGCGTTCCATCAGGTTCCGGGGAGCTGTTTTTT.

J is TRBJ2-5 and V is TRBV29-1, with TRBD1 matching over 7 bases. CDR3 length: 13 residues. With V trimmed by 6 bases and J by 5 bases, 9 bases remained unmatched. CDR1 and CDR2 (germline): SQVTM, ANQGSEA. As DNA, the CDR3 is TGCAGCGTATCGACAGGGATGGGGGAGACCCAGTACTTC. Translation gives CSVSTGMGETQYF.

This chain links TRBV15 with TRBJ2-7, with D hard to call. V was trimmed by 1 base and J by 5 bases, leaving 15 bases between them. The CDR3 covers 15 residues. Germline assignment: CDR1 LNHNV and CDR2 YYDKDF (reference sequence). The CDR3 DNA is TGTGCCACCAGCAGAGGAGACTCCTGGGCCCACGAGCAGTACTTC. This codes for CATSRGDSWAHEQYF.

This chain links TRBV5-1 with TRBJ2-7, with 10 bases fitting TRBD1. V lost 3 bases and J lost 3; bases outside the gene matches: 6. CDR3 length equals 15 residues. Per germline, CDR1 SGHRS and CDR2 YFSETQ. This CDR3 reads CASSWGQGSFYEQYF. The CDR3 DNA reads TGCGCCAGCAGCTGGGGACAGGGGTCCTTCTACGAGCAGTACTTC.